This T cell receptor beta chain was sequenced during a study of early T cells in non-severe SARS-CoV-2 infection. The overall study: The input, bulk RNA from unsorted whole blood, was sequenced, and chains were unpaired.

This clonotype was detected a few times. The antigen remains undetermined. Tagging with unique molecular identifiers was applied to individual cDNA molecules. TCRdb analysed the 5' RACE reads with MiXCR anew, one entry per CDR3 protein. Here the sample spans roughly 100,000 distinct CDR3 sequences, around 14% being singletons. This CDR3 spans 12 amino acids. V gave up 4 bases and J gave up 5 bases; unmatched junction bases: 3. The germline V gene encodes CDR1 SQVTM and CDR2 ANQGSEA. Whole-study results and caveats: VDJdb matches were skewed toward anti-spike CD8 T cell responses.

The material sequenced was whole blood. This TCR was sampled from an adult who was a healthcare worker with PCR-confirmed SARS-CoV-2 infection or an uninfected control (not recorded which). The gene calls are TRBV29-1 and TRBJ2-3; 7 nucleotides match TRBD1. CDR3 amino acids: CSVGDSVDTQYF. The CDR3 DNA sequence: TGCAGCGTTGGGGACAGCGTAGATACGCAGTATTTT.